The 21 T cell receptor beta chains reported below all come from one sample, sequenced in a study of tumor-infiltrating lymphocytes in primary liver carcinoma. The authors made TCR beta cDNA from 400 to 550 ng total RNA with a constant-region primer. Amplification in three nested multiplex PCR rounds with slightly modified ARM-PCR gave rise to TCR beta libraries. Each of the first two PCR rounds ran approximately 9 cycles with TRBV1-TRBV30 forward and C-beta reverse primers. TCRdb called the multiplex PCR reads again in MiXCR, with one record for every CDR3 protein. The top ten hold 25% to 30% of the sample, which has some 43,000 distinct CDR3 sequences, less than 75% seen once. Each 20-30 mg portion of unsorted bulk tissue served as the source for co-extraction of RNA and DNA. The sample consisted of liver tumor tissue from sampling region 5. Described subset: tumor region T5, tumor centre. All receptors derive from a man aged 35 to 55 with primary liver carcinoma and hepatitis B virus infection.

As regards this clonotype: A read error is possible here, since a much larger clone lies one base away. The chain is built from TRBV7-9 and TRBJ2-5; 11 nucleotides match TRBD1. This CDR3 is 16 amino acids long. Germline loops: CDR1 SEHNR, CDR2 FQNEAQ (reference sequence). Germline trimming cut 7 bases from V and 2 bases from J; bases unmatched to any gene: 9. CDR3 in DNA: TGTGCCAGCAACAAAGGGGACAGGGGGGCTCAAGAGACCCAGTACTTC. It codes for CASNKGDRGAQETQYF.

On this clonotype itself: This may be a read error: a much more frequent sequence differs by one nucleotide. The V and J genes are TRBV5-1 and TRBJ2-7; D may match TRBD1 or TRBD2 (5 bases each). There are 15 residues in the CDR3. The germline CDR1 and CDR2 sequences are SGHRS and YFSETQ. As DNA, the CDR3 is TGCGTCAGCAGTCACGAGTGGGGGTCTCTCTACGAGCAGTACTTC. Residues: CVSSHEWGSLYEQYF.

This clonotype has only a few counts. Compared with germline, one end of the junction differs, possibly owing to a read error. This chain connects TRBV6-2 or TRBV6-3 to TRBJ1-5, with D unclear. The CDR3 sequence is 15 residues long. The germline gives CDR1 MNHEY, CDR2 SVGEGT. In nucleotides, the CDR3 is TGTGCCAGCAGTTACCGCTCAGAGGGCAATCAGCCCCATCATTTT. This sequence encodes CASSYRSEGNQPHHF.

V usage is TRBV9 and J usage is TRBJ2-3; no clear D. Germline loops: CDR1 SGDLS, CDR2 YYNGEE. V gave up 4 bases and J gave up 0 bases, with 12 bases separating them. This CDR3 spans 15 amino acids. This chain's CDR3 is CASSIAPGSTDTQYF. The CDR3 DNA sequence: TGTGCCAGCAGCATCGCCCCCGGTAGCACAGATACGCAGTATTTT.

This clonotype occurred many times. DNA for the CDR3: TGTGCCAGCAGCACCGGACAGGGGCCACGCACAGATACGCAGTATTTT. This codes for CASSTGQGPRTDTQYF. The chain carries TRBV7-9 and TRBJ2-3; 9 bases are shared with TRBD1. V lost 5 bases and J lost 1; bases outside the gene matches: 7. The CDR3 runs to 16 residues. Germline-derived CDR1 and CDR2 are SEHNR and FQNEAQ (reference sequence).

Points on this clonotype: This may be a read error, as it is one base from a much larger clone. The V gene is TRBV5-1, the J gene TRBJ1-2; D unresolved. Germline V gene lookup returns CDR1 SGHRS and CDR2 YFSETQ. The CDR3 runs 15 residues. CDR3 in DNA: TGCGCCAGCAGCTTGGATCCGGGCTCAGGCTATGACTACACCTTC. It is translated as CASSLDPGSGYDYTF.

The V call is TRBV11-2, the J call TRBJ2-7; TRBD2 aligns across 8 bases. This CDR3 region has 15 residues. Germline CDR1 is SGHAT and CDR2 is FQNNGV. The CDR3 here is CISSQCSGGGYEQYF. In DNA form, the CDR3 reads TGTATCAGCAGCCAATGTTCGGGAGGGGGCTACGAGCAGTACTTC.

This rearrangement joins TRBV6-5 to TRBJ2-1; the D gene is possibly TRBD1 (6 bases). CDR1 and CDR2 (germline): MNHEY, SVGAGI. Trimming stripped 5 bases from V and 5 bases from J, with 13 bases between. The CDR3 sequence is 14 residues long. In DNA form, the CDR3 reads TGTGCCAGCAGTGTATACAGGGCCGACAATGAGCAGTTCTTC. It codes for CASSVYRADNEQFF.

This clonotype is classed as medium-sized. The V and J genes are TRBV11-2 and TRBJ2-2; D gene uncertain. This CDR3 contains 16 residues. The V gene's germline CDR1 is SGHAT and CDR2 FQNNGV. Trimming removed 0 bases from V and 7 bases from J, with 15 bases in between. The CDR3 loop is CASSLDRPPLNGELFF. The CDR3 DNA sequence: TGTGCCAGCAGCTTAGACAGGCCCCCACTTAACGGGGAGCTGTTTTTT.

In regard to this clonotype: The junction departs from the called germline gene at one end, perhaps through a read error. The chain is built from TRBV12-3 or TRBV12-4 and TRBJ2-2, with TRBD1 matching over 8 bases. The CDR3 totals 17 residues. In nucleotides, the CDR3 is TGTGCCAGCAGTTGGGGGACAGGTGCACTGAACACCGGGAAGCTGTTTTTT. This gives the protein CASSWGTGALNTGKLFF.

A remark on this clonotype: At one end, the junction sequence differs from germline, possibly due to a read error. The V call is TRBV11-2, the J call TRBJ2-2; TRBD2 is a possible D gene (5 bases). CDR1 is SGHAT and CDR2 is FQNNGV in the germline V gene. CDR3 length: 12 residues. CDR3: CASNINTGELFF. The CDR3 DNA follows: TGTGCCAGCAACATAAACACCGGGGAGCTGTTTTTC.

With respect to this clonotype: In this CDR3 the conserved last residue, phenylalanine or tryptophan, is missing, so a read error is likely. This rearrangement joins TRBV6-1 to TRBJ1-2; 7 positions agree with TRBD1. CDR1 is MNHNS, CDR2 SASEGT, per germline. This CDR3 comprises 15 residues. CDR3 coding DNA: TGTGCCAGCAGTACTTATGAGGGGACAGCAAATGGTTACACCCTC. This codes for CASSTYEGTANGYTL.

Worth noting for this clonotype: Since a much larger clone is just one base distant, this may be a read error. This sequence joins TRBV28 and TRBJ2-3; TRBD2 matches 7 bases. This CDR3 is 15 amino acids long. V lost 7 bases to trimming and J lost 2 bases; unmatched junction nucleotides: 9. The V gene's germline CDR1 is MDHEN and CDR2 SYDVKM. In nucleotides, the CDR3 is TGTGCCAGCAAAATTGTGGGACTACTCACAGATACGCAGTATTTT. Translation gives CASKIVGLLTDTQYF. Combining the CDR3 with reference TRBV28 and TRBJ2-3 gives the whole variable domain DVKVTQSSRYLVKRTGEKVFLECVQDMDHENMFWYRQDPGLGLRLIYFSYDVKMKEKGDIPEGYSVSREKKERFSLILESASTNQTSMYLCASKIVGLLTDTQYFGPGTRLTVL.

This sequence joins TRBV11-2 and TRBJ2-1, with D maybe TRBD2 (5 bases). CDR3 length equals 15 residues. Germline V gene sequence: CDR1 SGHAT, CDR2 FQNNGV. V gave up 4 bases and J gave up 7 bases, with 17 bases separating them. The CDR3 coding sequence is TGTGCCAGCAGCTCCTCTAACGTTTCGGGGAATGAGCAGTTCTTC. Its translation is CASSSSNVSGNEQFF.

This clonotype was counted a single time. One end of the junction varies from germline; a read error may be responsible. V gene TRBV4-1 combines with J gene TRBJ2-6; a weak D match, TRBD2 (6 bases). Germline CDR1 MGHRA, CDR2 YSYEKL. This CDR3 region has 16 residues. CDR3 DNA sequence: TGCGCCAGCAGCCAAGAGGCAGGGACTGGGGCCAACGTCCCGACTTTC. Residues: CASSQEAGTGANVPTF.

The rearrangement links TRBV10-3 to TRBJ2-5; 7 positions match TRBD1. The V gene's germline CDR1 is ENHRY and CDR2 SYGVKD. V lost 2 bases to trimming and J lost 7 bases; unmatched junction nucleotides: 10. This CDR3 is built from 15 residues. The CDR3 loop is CAISELKRGRRTQYF. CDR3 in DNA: TGTGCCATCAGTGAGCTGAAGAGGGGGCGTCGGACCCAGTACTTC.

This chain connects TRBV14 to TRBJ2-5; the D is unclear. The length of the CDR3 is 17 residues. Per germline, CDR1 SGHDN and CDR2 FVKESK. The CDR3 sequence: CTISQDHAPEFQETQYF. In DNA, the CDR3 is TGTACCATTAGCCAAGACCACGCCCCGGAGTTCCAAGAGACCCAGTACTTC. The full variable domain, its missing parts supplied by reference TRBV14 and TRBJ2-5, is EAGVTQFPSHSVIEKGQTVTLRCDPISGHDNLYWYRRVMGKEIKFLLHFVKESKQDESGMPNNRFLAERTGGTYSTLKVQPAELEDSGVYFCTISQDHAPEFQETQYFGPGTRLLVL.

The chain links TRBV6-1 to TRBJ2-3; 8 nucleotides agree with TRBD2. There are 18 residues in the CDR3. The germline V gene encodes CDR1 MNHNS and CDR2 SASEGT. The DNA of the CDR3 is TGTACCAACAGTGAACCAGCTAGCGGGTCGTATAGCACAGATACGCAGTATTTT. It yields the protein CTNSEPASGSYSTDTQYF.

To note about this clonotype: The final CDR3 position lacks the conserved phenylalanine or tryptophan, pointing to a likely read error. CDR3 in amino acids: CASNLGGQPTDTQYL. The CDR3 coding sequence is TGTGCCAGTAACTTAGGGGGACAGCCCACAGATACGCAGTATCTT. This chain connects TRBV11-3 to TRBJ2-3; 7 bases are a match to TRBD1. The ends lost 9 bases at V and 2 bases at J; junction bases unmatched: 11. Per the germline V gene, CDR1 is SGHNT and CDR2 is YENEEA. The CDR3 is 15 residues long.

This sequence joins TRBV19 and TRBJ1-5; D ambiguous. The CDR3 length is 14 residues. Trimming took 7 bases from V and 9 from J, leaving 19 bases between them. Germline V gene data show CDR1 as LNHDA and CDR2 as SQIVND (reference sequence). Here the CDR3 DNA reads TGTGCCAGTACCCCCCTGGATACAACTTGGCCCCAGCATTTT. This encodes CASTPLDTTWPQHF.

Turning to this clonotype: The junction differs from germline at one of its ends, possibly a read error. CDR3 DNA: TGCAGCGCTGAAGATTTTGGACTATCTGGAAACACCATATATTTT. This codes for CSAEDFGLSGNTIYF. The chain couples TRBV29-1 to TRBJ1-3; D gene unclear. The CDR3 is 15 amino acids. The germline V gene encodes CDR1 SQVTM and CDR2 ANQGSEA.